The 29 T cell receptor beta chains below were found in one sample sequenced in a study of early T cells in non-severe SARS-CoV-2 infection. TCRdb reprocessed the 5' RACE reads via MiXCR and lists one record per CDR3 protein. The repertoire consists of 55,000 or so distinct CDR3 sequences, with about 6.2% occurring once and the leading ten covering less than 5%. Sequenced: whole blood. These receptors came from an adult who was a healthcare worker with PCR-confirmed SARS-CoV-2 infection or an uninfected control (not recorded which).

This clonotype was seen at least ten times. The CDR3 DNA reads TGCAGTGCTAGAGATCCCGGCCAGGGAATGGTAACCCAGTACTTC. This encodes CSARDPGQGMVTQYF. The gene calls are TRBV20-1 and TRBJ2-5; maybe TRBD1 (5 bases). Germline V gene data show CDR1 as DFQATT and CDR2 as SNEGSKA (reference sequence). Trimming cost V 0 bases and J 8 bases, with 19 bases left between them. The CDR3 length is 15 residues.

This clonotype showed up just a few times. CDR3 in amino acids: CASSSQESSYNEQFF. CDR3 DNA: TGTGCCAGCAGTTCCCAGGAGAGCTCCTACAATGAGCAGTTCTTC. V usage is TRBV6-1 and J usage is TRBJ2-1; D gene ambiguous. This CDR3 is 15 amino acids long. Germline values: CDR1 MNHNS, CDR2 SASEGT. Trimming removed 5 bases from V and 0 bases from J, with 11 bases in between.

This clonotype has at least ten counts. This chain joins TRBV20-1 and TRBJ2-1, with TRBD2 matching over 7 bases. The CDR3 runs 14 residues. Per the germline V gene, CDR1 is DFQATT and CDR2 is SNEGSKA (reference sequence). With 4 bases clipped from V and 5 bases from J, the junction kept 8 bases outside the gene matches. This CDR3 is CSANGASGNNEQFF. The CDR3, as DNA: TGCAGTGCTAATGGGGCTAGCGGCAACAATGAGCAGTTCTTC.

The rearrangement joins TRBV11-3 to TRBJ2-7; TRBD1 matches at 12 bases. J lost 5 bases, V lost 2 bases, and 4 bases had no gene match. This CDR3 has 15 amino acids. CDR1 and CDR2 from the germline V gene are SGHNT and YENEEA. The CDR3 region has the DNA TGTGCCAGCAGCTTAAGGGGGACAGGGGGCAACGAGCAGTACTTC. Translated: CASSLRGTGGNEQYF.

This clonotype was found many times. The rearrangement joins TRBV20-1 to TRBJ2-1; D is undetermined. Germline CDR1 reads DFQATT; CDR2 reads SNEGSKA (reference sequence). Trimming pared 5 bases from V and 10 bases from J, leaving 12 bases between. The CDR3 runs to 11 residues. CDR3 nucleotide sequence: TGCAGTGCTCCAAAGCATAACGAGCAGTTCTTC. This encodes CSAPKHNEQFF.

This clonotype was detected a few times. This chain links TRBV5-5 with TRBJ1-2, with unresolved D. The germline V gene has CDR1 SGHKS and CDR2 YYEKEE (reference sequence). V lost 2 bases to trimming and J lost 5 bases, with 10 bases between them. The CDR3 has 13 amino acids. CDR3 coding DNA: TGTGCCAGCAGCTTTGAACGGATTTATGGCTACACCTTC. Translating it yields CASSFERIYGYTF.

At least ten counts were recorded for this clonotype. The chain carries TRBV7-9 and TRBJ1-5; no reliable D call. Trimming removed 2 bases from V and 1 base from J, with 6 bases in between. CDR3 size: 14 residues. Germline CDR1 is SEHNR and CDR2 is FQNEAQ (reference sequence). The CDR3 bases are TGTGCCAGCAGCTTATTTGGGAGCAATCAGCCCCAGCATTTT. This encodes CASSLFGSNQPQHF.

The rearrangement joins TRBV27 to TRBJ2-7; D remains unclear. Germline values: CDR1 MNHEY, CDR2 SMNVEV (reference sequence). The CDR3 spans 15 residues. The V end was cut by 2 bases, the J end by 3 bases, with 14 bases between. The CDR3 is CASSLVYKEYYEQYF. CDR3 nucleotides: TGTGCCAGCAGTTTAGTATACAAAGAATACTACGAGCAGTACTTC.

The table lists this clonotype with many counts. The J gene is TRBJ1-2, the V gene TRBV6-5; 7 bases are a match to TRBD1. V lost 6 bases and J lost 8; bases outside the gene matches: 6. The CDR3 extends over 12 amino acids. Per germline, CDR1 MNHEY and CDR2 SVGAGI. DNA of the CDR3: TGTGCCAGCAGCCGACAGGGAGGAGGCTACACCTTC. Translating it yields CASSRQGGGYTF.

This clonotype showed up many times. The chain employs TRBV20-1 and TRBJ1-6; perhaps TRBD1 as D (5 bases). Germline V gene lookup returns CDR1 DFQATT and CDR2 SNEGSKA (reference sequence). The CDR3 is 14 amino acids. Trimming stripped 3 bases from V and 8 bases from J, with 14 bases between. CDR3 sequence: CSARVSGRDSPLHF. Written as DNA, the CDR3 is TGCAGTGCTAGGGTGTCAGGGAGGGATTCACCCCTCCACTTT.

The V call is TRBV7-6, the J call TRBJ2-3, with TRBD2 matching over 14 bases. CDR3 size: 16 residues. V lost 5 bases, J lost 5 bases, and 6 bases stayed unmatched. CDR1 SGHVS and CDR2 FNYEAQ come from the germline V gene. The CDR3 spells CASSKTSGGARDTQYF. CDR3 bases: TGTGCCAGCAGCAAGACTAGCGGGGGGGCGCGAGATACGCAGTATTTT.

This clonotype was counted only a few times. DNA of the CDR3: TGCAGTGCTAGAGATGTGCGGGCTGACGCGGCCGAGCAGTACTTC. Amino acid sequence: CSARDVRADAAEQYF. The chain recombines TRBV20-1 with TRBJ2-7; perhaps TRBD2 as D (5 bases). V gave up 0 bases and J gave up 6 bases, with 18 bases separating them. Per germline, CDR1 DFQATT and CDR2 SNEGSKA (reference sequence). The CDR3 sequence is 15 residues long.

This clonotype was seen at least ten times. CDR3 loop: CSGLGSSYNEQFF. Written as DNA, the CDR3 is TGCAGCGGGTTGGGGAGCTCCTACAATGAGCAGTTCTTC. The chain joins TRBV29-1 to TRBJ2-1; the D gene is possibly TRBD2 (5 bases). The CDR3 has 13 residues. Germline V gene sequence: CDR1 SQVTM, CDR2 ANQGSEA. V was pared by 7 bases and J by 0 bases, with 10 bases between.

There are many counts of this clonotype. The chain couples TRBV14 to TRBJ1-1, with 7 bases lining up with TRBD1. The CDR3 has 16 residues. CDR1 is SGHDN and CDR2 is FVKESK in the germline V gene. Trimming removed 5 bases from V and 0 bases from J; junction bases left unmatched: 9. CDR3 nucleotides: TGTGCCAGCAGCTCAACACAGGGACAGCTGAACACTGAAGCTTTCTTT. Translated: CASSSTQGQLNTEAFF.

This rearrangement joins TRBV7-2 to TRBJ2-5, with 8 bases aligning to TRBD1. The V gene end was trimmed by 5 bases and the J gene end by 2 bases; junction bases not matched to a gene: 13. In germline, CDR1 is SGHTA, CDR2 FQGNSA. The length of the CDR3 is 17 residues. The DNA for the CDR3 is TGTGCCAGCAGCCTCCAGGGGGCGGGCTACTTACAAGAGACCCAGTACTTC. Protein: CASSLQGAGYLQETQYF. The whole variable domain, filled in from reference TRBV7-2 and TRBJ2-5, reads GAGVSQSPSNKVTEKGKDVELRCDPISGHTALYWYRQSLGQGLEFLIYFQGNSAPDKSGLPSDRFSAERTGGSVSTLTIQRTQQEDSAVYLCASSLQGAGYLQETQYFGPGTRLLVL.

This clonotype was seen repeatedly, ten times or more. The chain has TRBV5-1 and TRBJ1-1; TRBD1 matches 7 bases. J was trimmed by 1 base and V by 5 bases; bases with no gene match: 8. Germline V lookup: CDR1 SGHRS, CDR2 YFSETQ. The CDR3 spans 15 residues. CDR3 in DNA: TGCGCCAGCAGTCCCGGAGGGACAGCGAACACTGAAGCTTTCTTT. This codes for CASSPGGTANTEAFF.

This clonotype was counted ten times or more. The gene calls are TRBV6-2 or TRBV6-3 and TRBJ1-1; TRBD1 is a possible D gene (5 bases). The germline V gene has CDR1 MNHEY and CDR2 SVGEGT. The CDR3 covers 15 residues. V was clipped by 4 bases and J by 3 bases, with 15 bases between them. CDR3: CASSLRTTAYTEAFF. The CDR3 nucleotides read TGTGCCAGCAGTTTAAGGACAACAGCCTACACTGAAGCTTTCTTT.

This clonotype was counted a few times. The chain carries TRBV7-6 and TRBJ2-3, with TRBD1 as a possible D gene (5 bases). V was cut by 5 bases and J by 3 bases, with 18 bases left in between. Germline-derived CDR1 and CDR2 are SGHVS and FNYEAQ. The CDR3 runs to 16 residues. In DNA, the CDR3 is TGTGCCAGCAGCCTCGCCCAGGGCTTGCCGACAGATACGCAGTATTTT. It yields the protein CASSLAQGLPTDTQYF.

This clonotype has a handful of counts. The genes are TRBV20-1 and TRBJ1-1; a possible D gene is TRBD1 (5 bases). The CDR3 has 12 residues. V lost 4 bases and J 2 bases, leaving 8 bases between the germline ends. Germline values: CDR1 DFQATT, CDR2 SNEGSKA (reference sequence). The chain's CDR3 is CSAKQANTEAFF. In nucleotides, the CDR3 is TGCAGTGCTAAACAGGCTAACACTGAAGCTTTCTTT.

This clonotype was observed many times. CDR3 region: CASSPTGTGGGNEQFF. The CDR3 nucleotides read TGTGCCAGCAGCCCTACCGGGACAGGGGGCGGGAATGAGCAGTTCTTC. The rearrangement links TRBV13 to TRBJ2-1; 12 bases match TRBD1. Germline V CDR1 and CDR2: PRHDT, FYEKMQ (reference sequence). CDR3 size: 16 residues. The V gene end was trimmed by 5 bases and the J gene end by 7 bases; junction bases not matched to a gene: 9.

This clonotype was seen at least ten times. The J gene is TRBJ1-5, the V gene TRBV5-6; a weak D match, TRBD1 (6 bases). The ends were cut back, 4 bases at V and 1 base at J, with 9 bases in the middle. This CDR3 comprises 14 residues. Germline loops: CDR1 SGHDT, CDR2 YYEEEE. This chain's CDR3 is CASSPTGSNQPQHF. CDR3 DNA: TGTGCCAGCAGCCCAACAGGGAGCAATCAGCCCCAGCATTTT.

There are many counts of this clonotype. The DNA for the CDR3 is TGTGCCAGCAGCCCGATTGGCGGGGGGTCGCAGTATTTT. It encodes CASSPIGGGSQYF. The rearrangement joins TRBV6-2 or TRBV6-3 to TRBJ2-3; 8 bases line up with TRBD2. There are 13 residues in the CDR3. From germline, CDR1 is MNHEY and CDR2 SVGEGT. Unmatched junction bases numbered 9, after V lost 6 bases and J lost 10 bases.

This clonotype occurred many times. The V and J genes are TRBV19 and TRBJ1-1; 7 bases fit TRBD1. The trim removed 11 bases at V and 0 bases at J, leaving 6 bases unmatched. Germline CDR1 is LNHDA and CDR2 is SQIVND (reference sequence). This CDR3 has 13 residues. The CDR3 region has the DNA TGTGCCTCAGGGGACAGTTTGAACACTGAAGCTTTCTTT. Translating gives CASGDSLNTEAFF. The whole variable domain, filled in from reference TRBV19 and TRBJ1-1, reads DGGITQSPKYLFRKEGQNVTLSCEQNLNHDAMYWYRQDPGQGLRLIYYSQIVNDFQKGDIAEGYSVSREKKESFPLTVTSAQKNPTAFYLCASGDSLNTEAFFGQGTRLTVV.

This clonotype was counted ten times or more. This chain links TRBV19 with TRBJ1-6; no reliable D call. CDR1 and CDR2 from the germline V gene are LNHDA and SQIVND (reference sequence). This CDR3 spans 14 amino acids. Trimming took 7 bases from V and 7 from J, leaving 14 bases between them. The CDR3 here is CASTPRVGNSPLHF. In DNA form, the CDR3 reads TGTGCCAGTACCCCCCGCGTCGGGAATTCACCCCTCCACTTT.

This clonotype was detected ten times or more. The J gene is TRBJ1-5, the V gene TRBV12-3 or TRBV12-4; D possibly corresponds to TRBD1 (6 bases). The length of the CDR3 is 15 residues. V was pared by 6 bases and J by 1 base, with 13 bases between. CDR3 in amino acids: CASSNRVVSNQPQHF. In DNA, the CDR3 is TGTGCCAGCAGCAACAGGGTGGTAAGCAATCAGCCCCAGCATTTT.

This clonotype was picked up a small number of times. This chain links TRBV7-6 with TRBJ1-1; weak D call: TRBD1 (6 bases). This CDR3 spans 14 amino acids. Germline V lookup: CDR1 SGHVS, CDR2 FNYEAQ. With 5 bases removed from V and 2 bases from J, the gap between germline ends came to 12 bases. CDR3 region: CASSLRTANTEAFF. The CDR3 DNA reads as TGTGCCAGCAGCCTTAGGACAGCTAACACTGAAGCTTTCTTT.

This clonotype was seen ten or more times. J is TRBJ2-7 and V is TRBV29-1; D not certain. The V end lost 0 bases, the J end lost 2 bases, and 11 bases lay between the germline ends. CDR1 SQVTM and CDR2 ANQGSEA come from the germline V gene. The CDR3 spans 14 residues. This CDR3 reads CSVEEGSMAYEQYF. The CDR3 DNA sequence: TGCAGCGTTGAAGAGGGCAGTATGGCCTACGAGCAGTACTTC.

The chain uses TRBV2 and TRBJ1-2; 9 nucleotides match TRBD1. V was pared by 6 bases and J by 3 bases, with 2 bases of the junction left unmatched. The CDR3 consists of 13 residues. CDR1 and CDR2 (germline): SNHLY, FYNNEI. The CDR3 region has the DNA TGTGCCAGCAGGGGACAGGGAGACTATGGCTACACCTTC. Translation: CASRGQGDYGYTF.

The rearrangement joins TRBV7-8 to TRBJ2-1, with a weak D call TRBD2 (5 bases). V lost 2 bases and J lost 6, with 8 bases in between. From germline, CDR1 is SGHVS and CDR2 FQNEAQ. This CDR3 is built from 13 residues. CDR3 residues: CASSLRETNEQFF. The CDR3 nucleotides are TGTGCCAGCAGCTTACGGGAAACCAATGAGCAGTTCTTC.